This TCR beta chain appears in the sequencing data of a study of T cells in Graves' hyperthyroidism and ophthalmopathy. Each diagnosis was grounded in clinical symptoms, serum thyroxine and TRAb, thyroid ultrasound, and orbital computed tomography. Germline lookup yields CDR1 ENHRY and CDR2 SYGVKD. This CDR3 spans 16 amino acids. Unmatched junction bases numbered 6, after V lost 4 bases and J lost 0 bases. This clonotype was seen many times. Authors of the study amplified TCR beta CDR3 regions from RNA transcripts. The study used the HTBI primer set for a first-round RT-PCR of the TCR CDR3. TCRdb ran MiXCR on the multiplex PCR reads and lists one entry per CDR3 protein. The sample holds a few hundred thousand distinct CDR3 sequences; under 60% are singletons and the top ten take roughly 8.2%.

This chain joins TRBV10-3 and TRBJ2-7, with 10 bases lining up with TRBD2. The source material was peripheral blood or thyroid tissue (not recorded which). This TCR came from a woman between 18 and 29 years old with Graves' hyperthyroidism. CDR3 in amino acids: CAISGGLAGASYEQYF. CDR3 nucleotides: TGTGCCATCAGTGGTGGTCTAGCGGGAGCCTCCTACGAGCAGTACTTC.